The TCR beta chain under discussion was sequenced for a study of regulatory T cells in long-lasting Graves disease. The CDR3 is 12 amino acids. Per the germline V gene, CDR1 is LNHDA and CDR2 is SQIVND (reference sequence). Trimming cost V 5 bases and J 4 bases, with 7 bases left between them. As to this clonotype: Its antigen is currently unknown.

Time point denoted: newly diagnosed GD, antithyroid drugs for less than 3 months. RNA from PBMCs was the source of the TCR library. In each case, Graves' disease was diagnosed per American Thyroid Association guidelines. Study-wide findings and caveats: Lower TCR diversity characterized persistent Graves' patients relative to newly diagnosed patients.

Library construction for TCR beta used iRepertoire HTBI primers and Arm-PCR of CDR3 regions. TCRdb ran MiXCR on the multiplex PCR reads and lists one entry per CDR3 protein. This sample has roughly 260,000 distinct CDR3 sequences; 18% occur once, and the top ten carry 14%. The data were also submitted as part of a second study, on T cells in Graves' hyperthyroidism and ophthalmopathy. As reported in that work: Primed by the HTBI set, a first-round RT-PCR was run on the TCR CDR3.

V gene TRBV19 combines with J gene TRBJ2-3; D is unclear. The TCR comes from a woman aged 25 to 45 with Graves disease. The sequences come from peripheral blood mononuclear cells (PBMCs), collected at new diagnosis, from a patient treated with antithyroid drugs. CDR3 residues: CASSLTADTQYF. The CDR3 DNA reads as TGTGCCAGTAGTCTGACGGCAGATACGCAGTATTTT.